This T cell receptor beta chain emerged from a study of TIL therapy for anti-PD-1-resistant metastatic lung cancer. The immunoSEQ assay was v3. Sequencing used immunoSEQ multiplex PCR; TCRdb keeps in-frame clones, though not all of them. Altogether under 65,000 clones are present, roughly 77% being singletons, with the ten largest covering about 2.8%. This sample's time point: pre-treatment sample, taken before nivolumab and TIL therapy. The CDR3 runs 16 residues. From germline, CDR1 is MNHEY and CDR2 SVGAGI. J was trimmed by 3 bases and V by 0 bases; bases with no gene match: 2. This clonotype originated in a person between 25 and 79 years old with non-small cell lung cancer. The rearrangement uses TRBV6-5 and TRBJ1-6, with 7 bases aligning to TRBD1. Source: blood, taken at baseline. The CDR3 bases are TGTGCCAGCAGTTACTCCGGGACAGACTATAATTCACCCCTCCACTTT. Protein product: CASSYSGTDYNSPLHF.